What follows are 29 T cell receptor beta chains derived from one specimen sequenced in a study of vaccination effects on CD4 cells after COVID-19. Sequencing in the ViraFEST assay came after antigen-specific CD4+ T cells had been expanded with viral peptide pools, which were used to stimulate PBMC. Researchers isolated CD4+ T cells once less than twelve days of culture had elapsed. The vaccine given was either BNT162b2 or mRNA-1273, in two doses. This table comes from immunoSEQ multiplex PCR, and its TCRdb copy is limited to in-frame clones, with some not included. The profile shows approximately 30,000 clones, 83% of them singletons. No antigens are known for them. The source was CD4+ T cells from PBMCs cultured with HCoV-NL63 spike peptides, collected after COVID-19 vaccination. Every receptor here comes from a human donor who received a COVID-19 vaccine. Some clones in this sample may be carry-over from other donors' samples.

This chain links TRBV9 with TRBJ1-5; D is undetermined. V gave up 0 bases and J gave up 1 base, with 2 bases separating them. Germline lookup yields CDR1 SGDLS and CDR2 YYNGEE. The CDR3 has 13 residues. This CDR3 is CASSVGSNQPQHF. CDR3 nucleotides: TGTGCCAGCAGCGTAGGGAGCAATCAGCCCCAGCATTTT. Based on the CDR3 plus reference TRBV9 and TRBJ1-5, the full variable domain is DSGVTQTPKHLITATGQRVTLRCSPRSGDLSVYWYQQSLDQGLQFLIQYYNGEERAKGNILERFSAQQFPDLHSELNLSSLELGDSALYFCASSVGSNQPQHFGDGTRLSIL.

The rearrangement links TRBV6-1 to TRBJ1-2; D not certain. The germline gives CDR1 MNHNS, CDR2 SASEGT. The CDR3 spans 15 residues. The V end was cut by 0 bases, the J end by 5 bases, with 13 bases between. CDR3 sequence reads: CASSEAVGFSYGYTF. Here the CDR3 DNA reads TGTGCCAGCAGTGAAGCAGTAGGTTTCTCTTATGGCTACACCTTC.

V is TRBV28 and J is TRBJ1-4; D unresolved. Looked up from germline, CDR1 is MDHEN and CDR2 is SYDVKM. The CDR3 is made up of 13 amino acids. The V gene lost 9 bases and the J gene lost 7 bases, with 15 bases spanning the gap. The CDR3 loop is CASTFGDAEKLFF. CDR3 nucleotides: TGTGCCAGTACTTTCGGGGATGCTGAAAAACTGTTTTTT.

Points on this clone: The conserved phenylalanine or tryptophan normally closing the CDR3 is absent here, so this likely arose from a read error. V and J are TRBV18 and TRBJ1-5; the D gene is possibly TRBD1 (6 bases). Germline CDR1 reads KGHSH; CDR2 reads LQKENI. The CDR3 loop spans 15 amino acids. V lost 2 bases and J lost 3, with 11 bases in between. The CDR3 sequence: CASSPVGGANQPQHS. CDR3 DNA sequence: TGTGCCAGCTCACCAGTAGGGGGAGCCAATCAGCCCCAGCATTCT.

The CDR3 is CASSPRPRSEKLFF. DNA for the CDR3: TGTGCCAGCAGCCCACGGCCCCGTAGTGAAAAACTGTTTTTT. The gene calls are TRBV13 and TRBJ1-4; no clear D. CDR3 length: 14 amino acids. Germline CDR1 reads PRHDT; CDR2 reads FYEKMQ (reference sequence). V shed 5 bases and J shed 7 bases, with 14 bases lying between them.

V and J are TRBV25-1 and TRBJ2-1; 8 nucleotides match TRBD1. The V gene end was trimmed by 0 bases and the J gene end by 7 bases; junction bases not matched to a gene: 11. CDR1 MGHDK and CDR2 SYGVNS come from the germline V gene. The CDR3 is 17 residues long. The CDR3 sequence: CASSEYQSRGRKNEQFF. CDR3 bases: TGTGCCAGCAGTGAATACCAGAGCAGGGGGCGGAAGAATGAGCAGTTCTTC. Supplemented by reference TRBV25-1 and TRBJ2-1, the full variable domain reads EADIYQTPRYLVIGTGKKITLECSQTMGHDKMYWYQQDPGMELHLIHYSYGVNSTEKGDLSSESTVSRIRTEHFPLTLESARPSHTSQYLCASSEYQSRGRKNEQFFGPGTRLTVL.

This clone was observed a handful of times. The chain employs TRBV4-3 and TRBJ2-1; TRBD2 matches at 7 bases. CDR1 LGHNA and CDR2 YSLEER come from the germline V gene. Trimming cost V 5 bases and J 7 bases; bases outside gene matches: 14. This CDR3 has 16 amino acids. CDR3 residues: CASSSSRGDQGNEQFF. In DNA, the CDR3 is TGCGCCAGCAGCTCTTCCCGGGGGGACCAAGGTAATGAGCAGTTCTTC.

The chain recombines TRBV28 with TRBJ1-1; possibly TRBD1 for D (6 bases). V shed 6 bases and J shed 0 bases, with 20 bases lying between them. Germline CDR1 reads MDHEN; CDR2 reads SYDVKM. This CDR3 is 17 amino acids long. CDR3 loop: CASRRDVNRELNTEAFF. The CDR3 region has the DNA TGTGCCAGCAGACGTGACGTCAACAGGGAACTGAACACTGAAGCTTTCTTT.

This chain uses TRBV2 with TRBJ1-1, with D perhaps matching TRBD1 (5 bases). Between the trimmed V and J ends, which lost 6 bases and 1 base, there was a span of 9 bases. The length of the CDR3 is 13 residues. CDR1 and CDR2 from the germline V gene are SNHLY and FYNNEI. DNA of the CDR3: TGTGCCAGCAGAGGGACGGCGAACACTGAAGCTTTCTTT. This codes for CASRGTANTEAFF.

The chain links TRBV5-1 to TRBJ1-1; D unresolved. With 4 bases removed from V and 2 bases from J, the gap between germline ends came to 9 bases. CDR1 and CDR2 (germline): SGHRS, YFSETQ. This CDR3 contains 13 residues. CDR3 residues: CASSHSLNTEAFF. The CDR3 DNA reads TGCGCCAGCAGCCATTCACTAAACACTGAAGCTTTCTTT.

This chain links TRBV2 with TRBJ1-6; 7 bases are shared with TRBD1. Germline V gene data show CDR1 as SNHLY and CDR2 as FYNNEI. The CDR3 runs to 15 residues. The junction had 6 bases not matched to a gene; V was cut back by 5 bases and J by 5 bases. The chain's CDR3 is CASSFTGDHNSPLHF. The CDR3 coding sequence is TGTGCCAGCAGTTTTACAGGGGACCATAATTCACCCCTCCACTTT.

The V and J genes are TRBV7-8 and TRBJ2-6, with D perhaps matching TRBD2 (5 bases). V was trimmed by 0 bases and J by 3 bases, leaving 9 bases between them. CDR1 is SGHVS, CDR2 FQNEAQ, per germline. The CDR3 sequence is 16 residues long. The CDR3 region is CASSLASSGGANVLTF. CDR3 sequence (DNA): TGTGCCAGCAGCTTAGCCTCCAGCGGTGGGGCCAACGTCCTGACTTTC.

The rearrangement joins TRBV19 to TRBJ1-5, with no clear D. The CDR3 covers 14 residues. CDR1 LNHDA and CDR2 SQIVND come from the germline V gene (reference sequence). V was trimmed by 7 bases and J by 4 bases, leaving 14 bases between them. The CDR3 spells CASTVGGINQPQHF. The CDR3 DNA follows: TGTGCCAGTACCGTAGGAGGAATTAATCAGCCCCAGCATTTT.

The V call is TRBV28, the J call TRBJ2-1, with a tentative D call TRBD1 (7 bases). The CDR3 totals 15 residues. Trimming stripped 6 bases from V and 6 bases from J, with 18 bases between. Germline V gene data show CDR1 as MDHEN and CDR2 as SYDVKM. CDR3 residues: CASSQGDFLFNEQFF. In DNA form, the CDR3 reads TGTGCCAGCAGCCAGGGGGACTTCCTCTTCAATGAGCAGTTCTTC.

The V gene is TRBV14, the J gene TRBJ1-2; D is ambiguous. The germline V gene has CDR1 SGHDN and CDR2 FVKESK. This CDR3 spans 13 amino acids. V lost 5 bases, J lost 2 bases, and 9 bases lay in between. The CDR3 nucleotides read TGTGCCAGCAGCTCTCCAGCGAACTATGGCTACACCTTC. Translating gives CASSSPANYGYTF.

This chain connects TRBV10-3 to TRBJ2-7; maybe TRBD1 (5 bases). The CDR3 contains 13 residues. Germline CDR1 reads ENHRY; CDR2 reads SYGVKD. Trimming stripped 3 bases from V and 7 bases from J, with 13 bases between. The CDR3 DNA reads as TGTGCCATCAGTGACAATTGGGCAGGGGAGCAGTACGTC. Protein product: CAISDNWAGEQYV.

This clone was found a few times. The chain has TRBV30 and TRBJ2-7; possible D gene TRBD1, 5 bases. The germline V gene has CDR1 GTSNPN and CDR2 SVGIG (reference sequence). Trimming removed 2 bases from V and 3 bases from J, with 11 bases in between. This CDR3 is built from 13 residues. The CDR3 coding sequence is TGTGCCTGGAGTAGGCAGGGTAACTACGAGCAGTACGTC. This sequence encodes CAWSRQGNYEQYV.

For the CDR3, the DNA is TGTGCCAGCAGCTTCGACAGGGGCCGGGAAAATGAGCAGTTCTTC. Its translation: CASSFDRGRENEQFF. V is TRBV9 and J is TRBJ2-1; TRBD1 matches at 8 bases. The ends lost 4 bases at V and 7 bases at J; junction bases unmatched: 10. The CDR3 covers 15 residues. Germline CDR1 reads SGDLS; CDR2 reads YYNGEE.

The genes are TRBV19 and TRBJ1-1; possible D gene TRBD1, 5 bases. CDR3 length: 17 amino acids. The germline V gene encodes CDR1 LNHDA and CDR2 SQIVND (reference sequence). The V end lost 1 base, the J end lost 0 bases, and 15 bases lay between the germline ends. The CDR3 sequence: CASSIGQGKFMNTEAFF. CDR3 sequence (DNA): TGTGCCAGTAGTATAGGCCAGGGCAAATTCATGAACACTGAAGCTTTCTTT. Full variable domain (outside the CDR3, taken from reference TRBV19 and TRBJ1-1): DGGITQSPKYLFRKEGQNVTLSCEQNLNHDAMYWYRQDPGQGLRLIYYSQIVNDFQKGDIAEGYSVSREKKESFPLTVTSAQKNPTAFYLCASSIGQGKFMNTEAFFGQGTRLTVV.

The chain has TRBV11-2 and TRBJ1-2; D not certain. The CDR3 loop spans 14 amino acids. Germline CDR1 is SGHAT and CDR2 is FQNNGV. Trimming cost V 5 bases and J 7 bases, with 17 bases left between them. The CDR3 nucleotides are TGTGCCAGCAGCCCCCCACCCAATCAGACTGGCTACACCTTC. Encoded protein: CASSPPPNQTGYTF.

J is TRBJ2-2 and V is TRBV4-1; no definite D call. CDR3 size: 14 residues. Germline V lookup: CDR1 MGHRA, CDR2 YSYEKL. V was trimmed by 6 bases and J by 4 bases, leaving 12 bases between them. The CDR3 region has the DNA TGCGCCAGCAGGTCCGCTGAAATCACCGGGGAGCTGTTTTTT. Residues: CASRSAEITGELFF.

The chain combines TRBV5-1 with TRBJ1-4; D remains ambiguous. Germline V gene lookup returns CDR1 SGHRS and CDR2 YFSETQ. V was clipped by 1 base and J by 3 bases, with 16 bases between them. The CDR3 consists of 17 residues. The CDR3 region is CASSLWPVPSANEKLFF. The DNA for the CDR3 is TGCGCCAGCAGCTTGTGGCCAGTCCCATCGGCTAATGAAAAACTGTTTTTT.

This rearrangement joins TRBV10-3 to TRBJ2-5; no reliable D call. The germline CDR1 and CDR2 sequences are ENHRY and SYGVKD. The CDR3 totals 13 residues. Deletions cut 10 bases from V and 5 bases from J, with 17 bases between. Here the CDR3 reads CANAPAAEETQYF. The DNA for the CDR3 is TGTGCCAACGCACCCGCCGCCGAGGAGACCCAGTACTTC.

CDR3 region: CASSRRLAGGPKQFF. CDR3 sequence (DNA): TGTGCCAGCAGCCGACGACTAGCGGGGGGGCCGAAGCAGTTCTTC. The chain uses TRBV5-5 and TRBJ2-1; 14 bases align to TRBD2. The CDR3 extends over 15 amino acids. Germline V gene data show CDR1 as SGHKS and CDR2 as YYEKEE (reference sequence). Trimming removed 4 bases from V and 11 bases from J; junction bases left unmatched: 8.

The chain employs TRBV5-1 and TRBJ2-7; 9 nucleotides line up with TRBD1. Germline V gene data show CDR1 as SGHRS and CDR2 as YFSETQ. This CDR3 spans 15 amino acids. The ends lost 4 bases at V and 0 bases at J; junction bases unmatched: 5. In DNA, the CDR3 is TGCGCCAGCAGCCCGGGACAGGGTAGCTCCTACGAGCAGTACGTC. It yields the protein CASSPGQGSSYEQYV.

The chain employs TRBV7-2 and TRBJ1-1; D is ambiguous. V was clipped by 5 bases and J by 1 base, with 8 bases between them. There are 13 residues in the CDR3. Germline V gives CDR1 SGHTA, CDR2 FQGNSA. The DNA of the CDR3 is TGTGCCAGCAGCCACCAATCGAACACTGAAGCTTTCTTT. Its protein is CASSHQSNTEAFF.

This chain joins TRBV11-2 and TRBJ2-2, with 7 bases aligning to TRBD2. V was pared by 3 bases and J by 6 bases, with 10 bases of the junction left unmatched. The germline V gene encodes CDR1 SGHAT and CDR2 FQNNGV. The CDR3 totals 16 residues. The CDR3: CASSLLAVGFAGELFF. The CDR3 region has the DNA TGTGCCAGCAGCTTGCTAGCGGTCGGTTTCGCCGGGGAGCTGTTTTTT.

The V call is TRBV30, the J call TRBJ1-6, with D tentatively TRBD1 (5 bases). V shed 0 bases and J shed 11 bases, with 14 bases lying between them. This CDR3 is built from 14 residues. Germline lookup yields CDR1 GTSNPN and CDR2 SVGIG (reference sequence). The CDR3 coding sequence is TGTGCCTGGAGTGTACAAGAGGGGTTTGCACCCCTCCACTTT. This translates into CAWSVQEGFAPLHF.

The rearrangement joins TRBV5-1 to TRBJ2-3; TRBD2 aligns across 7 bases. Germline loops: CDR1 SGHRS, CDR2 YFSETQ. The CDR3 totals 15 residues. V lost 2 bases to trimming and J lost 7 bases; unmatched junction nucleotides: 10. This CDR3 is CASSFREAGVYTQYF. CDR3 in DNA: TGCGCCAGCAGCTTTCGGGAGGCGGGCGTATATACGCAGTATTTT.